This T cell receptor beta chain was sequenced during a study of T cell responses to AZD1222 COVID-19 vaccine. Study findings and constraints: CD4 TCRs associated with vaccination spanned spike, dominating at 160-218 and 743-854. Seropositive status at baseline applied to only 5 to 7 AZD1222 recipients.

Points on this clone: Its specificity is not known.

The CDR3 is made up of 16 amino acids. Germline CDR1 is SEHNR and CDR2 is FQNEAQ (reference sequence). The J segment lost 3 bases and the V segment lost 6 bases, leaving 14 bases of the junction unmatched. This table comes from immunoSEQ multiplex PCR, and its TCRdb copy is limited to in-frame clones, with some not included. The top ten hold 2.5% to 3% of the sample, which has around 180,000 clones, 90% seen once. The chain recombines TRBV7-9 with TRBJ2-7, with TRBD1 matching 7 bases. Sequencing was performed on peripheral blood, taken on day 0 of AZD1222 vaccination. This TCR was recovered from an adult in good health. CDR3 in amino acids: CASSLGKGQNDYEQYF. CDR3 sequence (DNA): TGTGCCAGCAGTTTGGGAAAGGGACAGAATGACTACGAGCAGTACTTC.